Listed below are T cell receptor beta chains from one sample, sequenced in a study of T cells in Graves' hyperthyroidism and ophthalmopathy. One entry per CDR3 protein results from TCRdb running MiXCR on the multiplex PCR reads. The sample contains roughly 530,000 distinct CDR3 sequences, roughly a sixth of which appear only once. The sequencing sample was made of blood. The receptors here all came from a woman under 30 with Graves' ophthalmopathy. Both conserved end residues are part of each CDR3. A D gene is named only where the DNA matches it firmly. For some rows the clone size is stated as once, few or many, or as a class when expanded; others skip it.

>.|.|TRBJ1-2|TRBV10-3
TGTGCCATCAGCCCGGCCCAGGGTCGCGGCTACACCTTC
CAISPAQGRGYTF
>.|TRBD1|TRBJ2-3|TRBV10-2
TGCGCCAGCAGGAAGGCCGGGACAGCAGATACGCAGTATTTT
CASRKAGTADTQYF
>.|.|TRBJ2-6|TRBV6-2/TRBV6-3
TGTGCCAGCAGTTACACGGGAGATCTCTCTGGGGCCAACGTCCTGACTTTC
CASSYTGDLSGANVLTF
>.|.|TRBJ1-1|TRBV20-1
TGCAGTGCTAGAGATAACGGGGGGAACACTGAAGCTTTCTTT
CSARDNGGNTEAFF
>many|.|TRBJ1-1|TRBV29-1
TGCAGCGTTTACCCTTGGGGAGGGGGAACTGAAGCTTTCTTT
CSVYPWGGGTEAFF
>few|TRBD2|TRBJ2-3|TRBV7-3
TGTGCCAGCAGCTCGGGACTAGCGGGAACCACAGATACGCAGTATTTT
CASSSGLAGTTDTQYF
>many|.|TRBJ2-1|TRBV30
TGTGCCTGGAGTCCGGGCACTACCTACAATGAGCAGTTCTTC
CAWSPGTTYNEQFF
>.|.|TRBJ1-5|TRBV16
TGTGCCAGCAGCCAATCTGCGGGGGATCAGCCCCAGCATTTT
CASSQSAGDQPQHF
>many|TRBD1|TRBJ1-6|TRBV12-3/TRBV12-4
TGTGCCAGCAGTGCGGACAGGCTAAATTCACCCCTCCACTTT
CASSADRLNSPLHF
>few|.|TRBJ2-3|TRBV5-1
TGCGCCAGCACCGGGACGGTTCGGGATACGCAGTATTTT
CASTGTVRDTQYF
>.|.|TRBJ2-7|TRBV4-1
TGCGCCAGCAGCCAAGTGGGCCTTGGAACTTACGAGCAGTACTTC
CASSQVGLGTYEQYF
>many|TRBD2|TRBJ2-3|TRBV28
TGTGCCAGCAGTTTAAGCCGAATGACGGGGGGGACAGATACGCAGTATTTT
CASSLSRMTGGTDTQYF
>.|.|TRBJ1-1|TRBV4-2
TGTGCCAGCAGCCTGGAGTTAGAAGCTTTCTTT
CASSLELEAFF
>many|TRBD2|TRBJ2-1|TRBV2
TGTGCCAGCAGTGAAAGACTAGCGGGGAATTACAATGAGCAGTTCTTC
CASSERLAGNYNEQFF
>.|TRBD1|TRBJ2-2|TRBV9
TGTGCCAGCAGCGCCCCCGGGACAGGGGGCACCGGGGAGCTGTTTTTT
CASSAPGTGGTGELFF
>few|TRBD2|TRBJ2-7|TRBV7-9
TGTGCCAGCAGCTTGCTCACTAGCGGGGGGACTCCCTACGAGCAGTACTTC
CASSLLTSGGTPYEQYF
>many|.|TRBJ2-1|TRBV7-2
TGTGCCAGCAGCTTCGGGATAAATGAGCAGTTCTTC
CASSFGINEQFF
>many|.|TRBJ2-1|TRBV7-9
TGTGCCAGCAGCGAGCGGACTACCTACAATGAGCAGTTCTTC
CASSERTTYNEQFF
>few|.|TRBJ1-4|TRBV5-8
TGTGCCAGCAGCTTGGGTATAATGTCGGAAAAACTGTTTTTT
CASSLGIMSEKLFF
>few|TRBD2|TRBJ2-2|TRBV27
TGTGCCAGCAGTTTATCTAGCGGGGTTGCCGGGGAGCTGTTTTTT
CASSLSSGVAGELFF
>.|TRBD2|TRBJ2-5|TRBV10-3
TGTGCCATCAGTGTCGGACTAGCGGGGGCCCAAGAGACCCAGTACTTC
CAISVGLAGAQETQYF
>.|TRBD1|TRBJ2-7|TRBV6-1
TGTGCCAGCAGGTTACTTTCCGCAGGGGGCTCCTACGAGCAGTACTTC
CASRLLSAGGSYEQYF
>few|TRBD2|TRBJ2-2|TRBV27
TGTGCCAGCAAGATTGGACTAGCGGAGACGAACACCGGGGAGCTGTTTTTT
CASKIGLAETNTGELFF
>few|.|TRBJ1-6|TRBV7-9
TGTGCCAGCAGCTTTGCGTCGGGACTAGATTCACCCCTCCACTTT
CASSFASGLDSPLHF
>many|.|TRBJ1-2|TRBV7-9
TGTGCCAGCAGCCCCGGACAGCCGGGAGACTATGGCTACACCTTC
CASSPGQPGDYGYTF
>many|.|TRBJ2-1|TRBV28
TGTGCCAGCAGCGCTAAAACGCCGAACAGGGCTGGCCTAAGCAATGAGCAGTTCTTC
CASSAKTPNRAGLSNEQFF
>.|TRBD2|TRBJ2-3|TRBV7-4
TGTGCCAGCAGCTCGGGACTAGCGGGAGGCTCTAGCACAGATACGCAGTATTTT
CASSSGLAGGSSTDTQYF
>many|.|TRBJ1-2|TRBV7-8
TGTGCCAGCAGCTTAGAAACAGGAAGCTATGGCTACACCTTC
CASSLETGSYGYTF
>few|.|TRBJ1-6|TRBV4-1
TGCGCCAGCAGCCAAGAGACCGGGACACCTAATTCACCCCTCCACTTT
CASSQETGTPNSPLHF